Below, one T cell receptor (beta chain) is given with its context. The data belong to a study of early T cells in non-severe SARS-CoV-2 infection. For the study at large: The input, bulk RNA from unsorted whole blood, was sequenced, and chains were unpaired.

V lost 4 bases, J lost 0 bases, and 7 bases lay in between. Germline CDR1 and CDR2: SGDLS and YYNGEE. CDR3 length: 13 amino acids. Individually, cDNA molecules had unique molecular identifiers attached to them. In TCRdb, the 5' RACE reads were re-called with MiXCR into one record per CDR3 protein. Of about 80,000 distinct CDR3 sequences in the sample, around an eighth were seen once. The source of this sequence is an adult who was a healthcare worker with PCR-confirmed SARS-CoV-2 infection or an uninfected control (not recorded which). The V gene is TRBV9, the J gene TRBJ1-2, with D hard to call. Sequenced: whole blood. CDR3 nucleotides: TGTGCCAGCAGCCCATTGACTAACTATGGCTACACCTTC. Translation: CASSPLTNYGYTF.